This TCR beta chain is drawn from a study of T cell repertoires in cytomegalovirus infection. In its sample, this clonotype was seen many times. TCRdb itself ran the reads through MiXCR, one entry per CDR3 protein. The data show about 97,000 distinct CDR3 sequences, 16% seen once. Between the trimmed V and J ends, which lost 1 base and 5 bases, there was a span of 8 bases. The germline gives CDR1 SGHTA, CDR2 FQGNSA. CDR3 length: 14 residues. The receptor was isolated from a human donor in good health (CMV status not recorded). Some clones in this sample may be carry-over from other donors' samples. Specimen: PBMCs. The J gene is TRBJ2-2, the V gene TRBV7-2; the D is unclear. As DNA, the CDR3 is TGTGCCAGCAGCTTAGGGTGGGGAACCGGGGAGCTGTTTTTT. This encodes CASSLGWGTGELFF.